The sequence of this T cell receptor (beta chain) was determined in a study of PD-L1 blockade in urothelial cancer. The method was immunoSEQ multiplex PCR; TCRdb's version includes in-frame clones alone and lacks a portion of them. The table lists some 52,000 clones, around 77% of them singletons. This clone has a single count. The source was PBMCs, collected around atezolizumab (anti-PD-L1) treatment. This TCR derives from a man between 65 and 79 years old with urothelial cancer.

CDR3: CASGRDTNTGELFF. The CDR3 DNA is TGTGCCAGCGGCAGGGACACGAACACCGGGGAGCTGTTTTTT. This rearrangement joins TRBV28 to TRBJ2-2, with D perhaps TRBD1 (6 bases). Germline V gene data show CDR1 as MDHEN and CDR2 as SYDVKM. Trimming shortened V by 8 bases and J by 0 bases, and 10 bases separated the two germline ends. CDR3 size: 14 residues.